The TCR beta chain under discussion was sequenced for a study of radiation and T cells in renal cell carcinoma. This table comes from immunoSEQ multiplex PCR, and its TCRdb copy is limited to in-frame clones, with some not included. The sample has 150,000 or so clones; 88% are singletons. Germline CDR1 reads MNHNS; CDR2 reads SASEGT. This CDR3 contains 14 residues. The junction had 9 bases not matched to a gene; V was cut back by 3 bases and J by 11 bases. Time point reported: blood 4 weeks post-SBRT, at nephrectomy. Regarding treatment: 15 Gy SBRT to primary tumor, nephrectomy 4 weeks later. This chain connects TRBV6-1 to TRBJ1-5, with TRBD1 identical over 8 bases. The TCR sequence derives from a woman between 45 and 65 years old with renal cell carcinoma. This material consisted of blood, taken from a patient whose treatment included radiotherapy and nephrectomy. The CDR3 here is CASSDRGPYASQHF. DNA of the CDR3: TGTGCCAGCAGTGACAGGGGGCCCTATGCGTCCCAGCATTTT.